A single sample gave rise to the 19 T cell receptor beta chains below, sequenced in a study of Graves' ophthalmopathy and Graves' hyperthyroidism. Researchers took RNA transcripts and amplified TCR beta CDR3 regions from them. Amplification began with first-round RT-PCR using HTBI primers, then second-round multiplex PCR was performed. From the multiplex PCR reads, TCRdb called clonotypes with MiXCR, one entry per CDR3 protein. Among 300,000 to 500,000 distinct CDR3 sequences listed, 15% were seen once. The source material was peripheral blood. The source of these receptors is a woman aged 18-35 years with stable Graves' hyperthyroidism.

This clonotype was seen ten or more times. This sequence joins TRBV20-1 and TRBJ1-5; D unresolved. The V and J ends lost 2 bases and 7 bases respectively, with 15 bases between them. This CDR3 is 14 amino acids long. From germline, CDR1 is DFQATT and CDR2 SNEGSKA (reference sequence). The CDR3 region has the DNA TGCAGTGCTAGACCCCAGCGGCCGGAGCAGCCCCAGCATTTT. Encoded protein: CSARPQRPEQPQHF.

The V call is TRBV2, the J call TRBJ1-6; tentatively, D is TRBD1 (5 bases). This CDR3 contains 14 residues. Germline V gene data show CDR1 as SNHLY and CDR2 as FYNNEI. V was cut by 7 bases and J by 7 bases, with 14 bases left in between. The CDR3 DNA is TGTGCCAGCATTCGGGACTTCGGGAATTCACCCCTCCACTTT. This gives the protein CASIRDFGNSPLHF.

In regard to this clonotype: A much more abundant neighbour one base away suggests this may be a read error. This chain uses TRBV12-3 or TRBV12-4 with TRBJ2-7; TRBD1 might be the D (6 bases). There are 15 residues in the CDR3. V lost 5 bases to trimming and J lost 0 bases, with 14 bases between them. The CDR3 loop is CASSRMTGHSYEQYV. In nucleotides, the CDR3 is TGTGCCAGCAGTCGGATGACAGGCCACTCCTACGAGCAGTACGTC.

This clonotype occurred many times. The DNA of the CDR3 is TGCAGTGCTAGGGACGGCAGTCCGTACTCCTACACCTTC. It translates to CSARDGSPYSYTF. The J gene is TRBJ1-2, the V gene TRBV20-1; unclear D gene. The CDR3 has 13 residues. Germline V gene data show CDR1 as DFQATT and CDR2 as SNEGSKA (reference sequence). Between the trimmed V and J ends, which lost 3 bases and 10 bases, there was a span of 18 bases.

There are many counts of this clonotype. This chain uses TRBV7-8 with TRBJ2-5; D possibly corresponds to TRBD2 (6 bases). V gave up 2 bases and J gave up 2 bases, with 12 bases separating them. Germline-derived CDR1 and CDR2 are SGHVS and FQNEAQ. This CDR3 comprises 15 residues. CDR3 residues: CASSLSAGQQETQYF. The CDR3 DNA reads as TGTGCCAGCAGCTTATCGGCGGGGCAGCAAGAGACCCAGTACTTC.

This clonotype appeared many times. The chain couples TRBV5-1 to TRBJ2-2; TRBD2 agrees at 8 bases. V lost 4 bases and J lost 3; bases outside the gene matches: 8. The CDR3 runs 16 residues. The germline CDR1 and CDR2 sequences are SGHRS and YFSETQ. The CDR3 spells CASSPPYSGDTGELFF. CDR3 sequence (DNA): TGCGCCAGCAGCCCTCCCTATAGCGGGGACACCGGGGAGCTGTTTTTT.

This clonotype was seen ten or more times. V gene TRBV20-1 combines with J gene TRBJ1-1; D might be TRBD1 (5 bases). The CDR3 runs to 12 residues. Trimming took 6 bases from V and 4 from J, leaving 12 bases between them. The germline CDR1 and CDR2 sequences are DFQATT and SNEGSKA (reference sequence). CDR3 residues: CSARQTGTEAFF. The CDR3 region has the DNA TGCAGTGCCCGCCAAACAGGCACTGAAGCTTTCTTT.

This clonotype was picked up many times. This chain connects TRBV10-3 to TRBJ1-1, with a tentative D call TRBD1 (5 bases). The CDR3 is 14 residues long. Trimming left V 3 bases short and J 1 base short, with 9 bases between. Germline V CDR1 and CDR2: ENHRY, SYGVKD. As DNA, the CDR3 is TGTGCCATCAGTGATGGGGGACGGAACACTGAAGCTTTCTTT. It yields the protein CAISDGGRNTEAFF.

This clonotype appeared many times. The V call is TRBV6-2 or TRBV6-3, the J call TRBJ1-5; unclear D gene. Germline CDR1 reads MNHEY; CDR2 reads SVGEGT. The V and J ends lost 2 bases and 0 bases respectively, with 8 bases between them. This CDR3 contains 15 residues. The CDR3 DNA reads as TGTGCCAGCAGTTACGCTGCCCTTAGCAATCAGCCCCAGCATTTT. Encoded protein: CASSYAALSNQPQHF.

This clonotype was observed many times. The chain recombines TRBV6-5 with TRBJ1-1, with 11 bases aligning to TRBD1. The CDR3 is made up of 15 amino acids. CDR1 is MNHEY, CDR2 SVGAGI, per germline. The V and J ends lost 3 bases and 3 bases, in that order; junction bases with no gene match: 3. The CDR3 reads CASSYRDRGDTEAFF. The CDR3 nucleotides read TGTGCCAGCAGTTATCGGGACAGGGGGGACACTGAAGCTTTCTTT.

The chain combines TRBV6-5 with TRBJ2-7; perhaps TRBD1 as D (5 bases). The V and J ends lost 2 bases and 2 bases respectively, with 19 bases between them. The CDR3 length is 17 residues. The germline CDR1 and CDR2 sequences are MNHEY and SVGAGI. Here the CDR3 DNA reads TGTGCCAGCAGTTACGGAACAGGACACCTATTTGCCTACGAGCAGTACTTC. This translates into CASSYGTGHLFAYEQYF.

The chain uses TRBV12-3 or TRBV12-4 and TRBJ1-2; D not certain. V lost 8 bases to trimming and J lost 7 bases, with 14 bases between them. The CDR3 loop spans 12 amino acids. Here the CDR3 reads CASRLGPSGYTF. The CDR3 coding sequence is TGTGCCAGCCGCTTAGGACCCTCTGGCTACACCTTC.

In its sample, this clonotype was seen many times. The chain employs TRBV27 and TRBJ1-2; 7 bases map to TRBD1. Germline loops: CDR1 MNHEY, CDR2 SMNVEV (reference sequence). The trim removed 5 bases at V and 8 bases at J, leaving 11 bases unmatched. The CDR3 is 14 residues long. This CDR3 reads CASSLHRDSWGYTF. Here the CDR3 DNA reads TGTGCCAGCAGTCTACATCGGGACAGTTGGGGCTACACCTTC.

In this sample, this clonotype turned up many times. This rearrangement joins TRBV24-1 to TRBJ1-1, with a possible D match to TRBD1 (5 bases). V lost 4 bases and J 0 bases, leaving 8 bases between the germline ends. From germline, CDR1 is KGHDR and CDR2 SFDVKD. This CDR3 is 14 amino acids long. The CDR3 coding sequence is TGTGCCACCAGTGAGGGGGGTTTGAACACTGAAGCTTTCTTT. Amino acids: CATSEGGLNTEAFF.

The chain has TRBV18 and TRBJ1-1; 7 positions match TRBD1. Trimming took 6 bases from V and 4 from J; bases not matched to a gene: 11. CDR1 is KGHSH, CDR2 LQKENI, per germline. This CDR3 contains 15 residues. This CDR3 reads CASSPLGDRATEAFF. Here the CDR3 DNA reads TGTGCCAGCTCTCCTTTGGGCGACAGGGCCACTGAAGCTTTCTTT.

This clonotype showed up many times. V usage is TRBV6-1 and J usage is TRBJ1-6; 9 bases map to TRBD1. This CDR3 has 15 residues. In germline, CDR1 is MNHNS, CDR2 SASEGT. V was pared by 2 bases and J by 11 bases, with 7 bases of the junction left unmatched. The CDR3 here is CASSEYGTGRTPLHF. CDR3 nucleotides: TGTGCCAGCAGTGAATATGGGACAGGGAGGACACCCCTCCACTTT.

A word on this clonotype: Given a much more abundant clone one base away, this may be a read error. The V and J genes are TRBV19 and TRBJ2-2; either TRBD1 or TRBD2 may supply D (6 bases each). Germline CDR1 reads LNHDA; CDR2 reads SQIVND (reference sequence). The length of the CDR3 is 15 residues. CDR3 loop: CASSNRPGGTGELLF. CDR3 nucleotides: TGTGCCAGTAGTAATCGACCCGGGGGCACCGGGGAGCTGTTGTTT.

Ten or more counts support this clonotype. The chain carries TRBV29-1 and TRBJ1-1; possible D gene TRBD1, 6 bases. This CDR3 is built from 13 residues. Germline CDR1 reads SQVTM; CDR2 reads ANQGSEA. V lost 2 bases, J lost 1 base, and 8 bases lay in between. DNA for the CDR3: TGCAGCGTTGAAACGGGACAGAACACTGAAGCTTTCTTT. Translated: CSVETGQNTEAFF.

This clonotype was seen many times. This chain uses TRBV19 with TRBJ1-1; TRBD1 matches at 7 bases. V lost 4 bases and J lost 4; bases outside the gene matches: 9. The CDR3 is 15 residues long. Germline V CDR1 and CDR2: LNHDA, SQIVND (reference sequence). CDR3 amino acids: CASSTPTGLGTEAFF. CDR3 DNA: TGTGCCAGTAGTACCCCGACAGGGTTGGGCACTGAAGCTTTCTTT.